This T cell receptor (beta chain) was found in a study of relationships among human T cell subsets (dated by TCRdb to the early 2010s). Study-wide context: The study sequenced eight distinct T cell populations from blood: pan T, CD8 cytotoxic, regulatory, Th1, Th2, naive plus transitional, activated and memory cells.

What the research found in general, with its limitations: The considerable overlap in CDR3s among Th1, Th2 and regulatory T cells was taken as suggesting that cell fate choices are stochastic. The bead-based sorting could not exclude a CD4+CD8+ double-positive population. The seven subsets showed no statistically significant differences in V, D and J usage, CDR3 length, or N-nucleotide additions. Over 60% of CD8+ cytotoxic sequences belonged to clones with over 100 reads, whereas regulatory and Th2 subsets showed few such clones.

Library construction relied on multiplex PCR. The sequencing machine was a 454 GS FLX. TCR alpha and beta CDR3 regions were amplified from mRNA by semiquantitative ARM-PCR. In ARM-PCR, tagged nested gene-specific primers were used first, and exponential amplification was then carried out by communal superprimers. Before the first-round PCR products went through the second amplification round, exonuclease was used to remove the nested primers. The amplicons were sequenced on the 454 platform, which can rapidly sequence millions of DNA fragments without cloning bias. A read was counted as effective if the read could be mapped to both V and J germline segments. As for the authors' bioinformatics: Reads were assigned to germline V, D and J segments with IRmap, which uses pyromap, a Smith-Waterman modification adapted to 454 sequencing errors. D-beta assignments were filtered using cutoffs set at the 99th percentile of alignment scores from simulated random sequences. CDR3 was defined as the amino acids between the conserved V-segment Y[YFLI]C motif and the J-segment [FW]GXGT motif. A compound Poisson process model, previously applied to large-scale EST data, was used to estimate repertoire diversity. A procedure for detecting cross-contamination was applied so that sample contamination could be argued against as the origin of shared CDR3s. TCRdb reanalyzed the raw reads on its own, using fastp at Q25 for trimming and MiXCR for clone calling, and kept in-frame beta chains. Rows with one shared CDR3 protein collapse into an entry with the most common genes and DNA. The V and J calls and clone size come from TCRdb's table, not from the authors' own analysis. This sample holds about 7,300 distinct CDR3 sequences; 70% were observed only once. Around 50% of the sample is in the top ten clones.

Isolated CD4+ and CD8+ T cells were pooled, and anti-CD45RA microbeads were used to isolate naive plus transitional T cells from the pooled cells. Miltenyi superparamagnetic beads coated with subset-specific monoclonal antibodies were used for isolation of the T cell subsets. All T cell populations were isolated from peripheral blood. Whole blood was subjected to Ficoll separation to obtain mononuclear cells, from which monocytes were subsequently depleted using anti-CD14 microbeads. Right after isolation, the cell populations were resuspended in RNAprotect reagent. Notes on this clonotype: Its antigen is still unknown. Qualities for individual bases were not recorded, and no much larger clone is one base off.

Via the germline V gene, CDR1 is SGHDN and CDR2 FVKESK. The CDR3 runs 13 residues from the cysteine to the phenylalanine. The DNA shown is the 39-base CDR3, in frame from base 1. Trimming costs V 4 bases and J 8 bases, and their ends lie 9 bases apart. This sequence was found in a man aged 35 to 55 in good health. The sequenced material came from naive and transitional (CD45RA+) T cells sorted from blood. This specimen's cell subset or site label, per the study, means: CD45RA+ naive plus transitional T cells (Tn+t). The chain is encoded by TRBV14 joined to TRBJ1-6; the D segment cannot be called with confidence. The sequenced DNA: TGTGCCAGCAGCCCAGGATTCGATTCACCCCTCCACTTT. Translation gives CASSPGFDSPLHF.